This paragraph reports one TCR gamma chain. This clone was counted ten times or more. Its target antigen remains unknown. Base qualities are not recorded, but no much larger clone differs from it by a single base. The sample originates from a study of γδ T cells in repeated Plasmodium falciparum infection (dated by TCRdb to 2020 to 2022). A note on the overall study: Malian children exposed to intense seasonal malaria transmission were enrolled in the natural-infection arm and compared with Australian children matched for age and gender. Four or five malaria-naive U.S. adults underwent four controlled human malaria infections by bites from P. falciparum NF54-infected Anopheles stephensi mosquitoes over approximately 620 days. Samples from controlled-infection subjects were taken at baseline, just before selected infections, and 21 days after each infection. Malian gammadelta TCR repertoires were analysed cross-sectionally in periods with no transmission and longitudinally across episodes of acute febrile malaria. In the study, the shaping of the human gammadelta T cell repertoire by repeated Plasmodium falciparum infection was examined using natural infection in Mali and controlled human malaria infection. General findings and caveats noted by the study authors: Analysis of inter-individual variability in gammadelta T cell responses was limited by the small size of the controlled-infection cohort. The Malian cohort came from a small rural village of predominantly one ethnic group, limiting generalizability. Compared with Australian children, Malian children appeared to have Vdelta2-negative gammadelta TCR repertoires that were more clonally expanded, less diverse and less shared. Vgamma9/Vdelta2+ TCR repertoires showed a highly stable polyclonal repertoire over time and infection, with many inter-individual overlapping TCRgamma sequences. In Vdelta2-negative gammadelta TCR repertoires, which were largely Vdelta1+, repeated controlled infections appeared to drive waves of new clonotype selection.

Vgamma9/Vdelta2+ and Vdelta2-negative gammadelta T cell populations were flow-sorted from peripheral blood mononuclear cells for bulk TCR repertoire analysis. The library was generated by multiplex PCR. The instrument given in TCRdb is Illumina MiSeq. Each sorted gammadelta T cell sample was sequenced for both the TCR gamma (TRG) and TCR delta (TRD) chains. In the source study's methods: Clonotype tree plots, accumulated frequency of the top 20 clonotypes, diversity index (DI) and D75 metrics were included in the repertoire analyses. For TCRdb, the public reads were processed anew by CATT, and duplicate DNA sequences were folded into one row. The V and J calls reflect TCRdb's pipeline rather than the authors' work. The sample profile shows about 15,000 gamma-chain clones; under 2% of them were found once. Under 35% of the sample is in the top ten clones. The CDR3 measures 13 amino acids from cysteine to phenylalanine. This entry keeps only the CDR3 DNA: 39 bases, framed from base 1. Trimming takes 2 bases off V and 1 base off J; junction bases not matched to a gene: 2. The CDR1 and CDR2 encoded by the germline V gene are EGSTGY and YDSYTSSV.

This receptor chain uses TRGV4 and TRGJ1 or TRGJ2. The sequence came from a pool of human donors (malaria-infected and uninfected, not separated). Sample: gamma-delta T cells from blood. The CDR3: CATWDANYYKKLF. Read as DNA, the sequence is TGTGCCACCTGGGATGCCAATTATTATAAGAAACTCTTT.